This T cell receptor beta chain is drawn from a study of blood T cell repertoires in COVID-19 (dated by TCRdb to the early 2020s). Describing the broader study: The collaborator samples originated in the United States, Italy and Spain and spanned the acute and convalescent phases of COVID-19. The material from the prospective study consisted of cDNA or gDNA derived from T cells, B-cell-depleted T cells, or PBMCs. Deeply sampled blood TCRbeta repertoires from subjects exposed to, actively infected with, or recovered from COVID-19 were included in the dataset. A freely available public database, intended as a resource for researchers studying the immune response to SARS-CoV-2, is where the repertoires were released. The samples were drawn from two sources: the first 160 participants of the ongoing ImmuneRACE study, and 1,200 or so subjects contributed by 6 global collaborators. The sample metadata nearly always contained a de-identified subject ID, COVID-19 status, age in years and sex. Where available, HLA class I and class II types were obtained from metadata supplied by the sample provider rather than from assay-based typing. Results and caveats for the whole study, not just this receptor: How much clinical and demographic metadata was included differed by source and by participant, and the metadata was provided uncurated.

TCRbeta CDR3 regions were amplified from genomic DNA by means of the immunoSEQ Assay, a bias-controlled multiplex PCR. Per the authors' processing: The number of nucleated cells in each sample was estimated by amplification of reference gene primers within the assay. To quantify the absolute abundance of each unique TCRbeta CDR3 rearrangement, sequence reads were collapsed and filtered. For each sample, productive Simpson clonality was calculated as the square root of Simpson's diversity index across productive rearrangements. Drawn from immuneACCESS, this table holds only the in-frame rearrangements with V and J called that TCRdb kept. Clones are partly lost; checked studies trace under half to an unresolved V gene and leave the rest unexplained. From that table come the V and J calls and clone size; the DNA was used to work out D and trimming. The sample table shows approximately 480,000 clones, and 75% to 90% are seen once. The ten largest clones add up to 0.65% to 0.9% of the sample.

In the prospective study, participants were 18 to 89 years old, resided in approximately 25 geographic areas of the United States, and were enrolled through a virtual design. In the prospective study, participants were assigned to cohorts based on the clinical history participants reported in a screening survey and a study questionnaire. Recovered participants in ImmuneRACE Cohort 3 were defined by two consecutive negative NP/OP PCR tests, clearance by a healthcare professional, or resolution of symptoms. In the prospective study, mobile phlebotomists collected whole blood, serum and a nasopharyngeal or oropharyngeal swab from each participant. Participants in the prospective study had the option to provide additional blood draws and questionnaires over a roughly 2-month period. Blood samples from the prospective study were shipped frozen or at room temperature prior to DNA extraction. The CDR3 covers 13 residues, taking in both the cysteine and the phenylalanine. Only the CDR3 region is kept as DNA, spanning 39 bases read in frame from base 1. Trimming takes 10 bases from V and 0 bases from J, and the germline ends sit 13 bases apart. The germline V gene provides CDR1 ENHRY and CDR2 SYGVKD.

As concerns this clone: Which antigen it targets is not known. No quality values exist for individual bases; no much larger clone is one base distant.

The specimen was PBMCs or T cells enriched from blood (not recorded which). In this chain, TRBV10-3 is recombined with TRBJ2-7, and possibly TRBD1, on 6 matching bases. The TCR comes from a young woman who had recovered from COVID-19. The nucleotide sequence is TGTGCCAGCTCGGACAGAGTCTCCTACGAGCAGTACTTC. It specifies CASSDRVSYEQYF.